These 32 T cell receptor beta chains originate from one sample sequenced in a study of OX40 agonist ivuxolimab in advanced cancers. Sequencing used immunoSEQ multiplex PCR; TCRdb keeps in-frame clones, though not all of them. Among tens of thousands of clones listed, around 86% were seen once. The starting material was CD4+ or CD8+ T cells sorted from blood, obtained in a trial of the OX40 agonist ivuxolimab. The receptors stem from an adult with an advanced solid tumor such as melanoma, head and neck, liver or kidney cancer.

A few counts support this clone. This chain connects TRBV27 to TRBJ1-1; 7 bases match TRBD1. The germline V gene encodes CDR1 MNHEY and CDR2 SMNVEV (reference sequence). This CDR3 is 14 amino acids long. J gave up 4 bases and V 8 bases, and 10 bases lay outside the gene matches. CDR3 DNA: TGTGCCAGCGGGGGAACAGGGGTCGTCACTGAAGCTTTCTTT. Translation: CASGGTGVVTEAFF.

The gene calls are TRBV5-4 and TRBJ2-6, with a weak D call TRBD2 (5 bases). Germline loops: CDR1 SGHNT, CDR2 YYREEE (reference sequence). V lost 3 bases to trimming and J lost 0 bases, with 10 bases between them. The CDR3 has 16 residues. CDR3 in amino acids: CASSSGYHSGANVLTF. For the CDR3, the DNA is TGTGCCAGCAGCTCGGGGTATCACTCTGGGGCCAACGTCCTGACTTTC.

This rearrangement joins TRBV6-1 to TRBJ1-1; D gene unclear. V was clipped by 2 bases and J by 1 base, with 5 bases between them. CDR3 length: 13 amino acids. CDR1 is MNHNS, CDR2 SASEGT, per germline. This CDR3 reads CASSESGNTEAFF. CDR3 sequence (DNA): TGTGCCAGCAGTGAATCTGGGAACACTGAAGCTTTCTTT.

The chain recombines TRBV5-1 with TRBJ2-4; a weak D match, TRBD1 (6 bases). V was pared by 4 bases and J by 5 bases, with 16 bases between. Germline CDR1 SGHRS, CDR2 YFSETQ. The CDR3 is made up of 15 amino acids. CDR3 in DNA: TGCGCCAGCAGCGCGGACGGGACAAGGGAAAACATTCAGTACTTC. Its protein product is CASSADGTRENIQYF.

The V call is TRBV29-1, the J call TRBJ2-4; D tentatively fits TRBD1 or TRBD2 (5 bases each). Germline V lookup: CDR1 SQVTM, CDR2 ANQGSEA. The CDR3 runs 13 residues. V was cut by 6 bases and J by 1 base, with 10 bases left in between. The CDR3 region is CSVWGSAKNIQYF. The DNA for the CDR3 is TGCAGCGTATGGGGGAGCGCCAAAAACATTCAGTACTTC.

The V call is TRBV5-1, the J call TRBJ2-7; the match to TRBD1 covers 8 bases. Looked up from germline, CDR1 is SGHRS and CDR2 is YFSETQ. The CDR3 covers 14 residues. Unmatched junction bases numbered 6, after V lost 5 bases and J lost 2 bases. The CDR3 sequence: CASRALQGAYEQYF. CDR3 DNA: TGCGCCAGCAGAGCTCTACAGGGGGCCTACGAGCAGTACTTC.

This sequence joins TRBV2 and TRBJ1-4, with D possibly TRBD1 on 5 matching bases. The CDR3 totals 15 residues. V was trimmed by 2 bases and J by 8 bases, leaving 15 bases between them. Germline CDR1 SNHLY, CDR2 FYNNEI. DNA for the CDR3: TGTGCCAGCAGTGAAAAGAGAACAGAGGGGGAAAAACTGTTTTTT. This codes for CASSEKRTEGEKLFF.

V is TRBV6-5 and J is TRBJ1-2; 7 bases map to TRBD1. V trimming: 5 bases; J trimming: 7 bases; junction bases outside the gene matches: 4. Germline lookup yields CDR1 MNHEY and CDR2 SVGAGI. The CDR3 has 12 amino acids. In DNA, the CDR3 is TGTGCCAGCAGTCGACAGGGCCTTGGCTACACCTTC. As protein: CASSRQGLGYTF.

V is TRBV5-6 and J is TRBJ2-1; possibly TRBD2 for D (6 bases). Germline CDR1 reads SGHDT; CDR2 reads YYEEEE. CDR3 length: 16 residues. The V end was cut by 0 bases, the J end by 3 bases, with 13 bases between. Here the CDR3 DNA reads TGTGCCAGCAGCTTGGAGGGTGGGAGGATCTACAATGAGCAGTTCTTC. Its protein is CASSLEGGRIYNEQFF. The entire variable domain, with the rest obtained from reference TRBV5-6 and TRBJ2-1, is as follows: DAGVTQSPTHLIKTRGQQVTLRCSPKSGHDTVSWYQQALGQGPQFIFQYYEEEERQRGNFPDRFSGHQFPNYSSELNVNALLLGDSALYLCASSLEGGRIYNEQFFGPGTRLTVL.

This chain uses TRBV18 with TRBJ1-1, with 10 bases identical to TRBD1. Germline-derived CDR1 and CDR2 are KGHSH and LQKENI. The CDR3 is 14 amino acids. With V trimmed by 4 bases and J by 3 bases, 2 bases remained unmatched. This chain's CDR3 is CASSQGQGDTEAFF. CDR3 nucleotides: TGTGCCAGCTCACAAGGACAGGGGGACACTGAAGCTTTCTTT.

V and J are TRBV5-6 and TRBJ1-2, with D perhaps TRBD1 (5 bases). The CDR3 consists of 13 residues. V lost 4 bases and J 4 bases, leaving 11 bases between the germline ends. Germline V CDR1 and CDR2: SGHDT, YYEEEE. The CDR3 DNA sequence: TGTGCCAGCAGCCCGAGGGACTCCTATGGCTACACCTTC. Its translation is CASSPRDSYGYTF.

The V gene is TRBV18, the J gene TRBJ2-5; a weak D match, TRBD1 (6 bases). The CDR3 contains 13 residues. Germline CDR1 and CDR2: KGHSH and LQKENI. The V gene lost 2 bases and the J gene lost 7 bases, with 11 bases spanning the gap. The CDR3 region is CASSPSGDGTQYF. CDR3 bases: TGTGCCAGCTCACCATCAGGGGATGGGACCCAGTACTTC.

The sample holds a few counts of this clone. The gene calls are TRBV2 and TRBJ1-2; no clear D. This CDR3 contains 13 residues. V dropped 3 bases and J dropped 4 bases, with 9 bases sitting between them. Looked up from germline, CDR1 is SNHLY and CDR2 is FYNNEI. The CDR3 DNA reads as TGTGCCAGCAGTGAGGTCAGAACCTATGGCTACACCTTC. Amino acids: CASSEVRTYGYTF.

The chain combines TRBV6-1 with TRBJ1-1; D remains ambiguous. This CDR3 has 10 amino acids. CDR1 MNHNS and CDR2 SASEGT come from the germline V gene. The ends were cut back, 6 bases at V and 10 bases at J, with 9 bases in the middle. Here the CDR3 reads CASRETAAFF. The CDR3, as DNA: TGTGCCAGCAGAGAGACGGCAGCTTTCTTT.

The chain employs TRBV5-1 and TRBJ1-1, with 9 bases lining up with TRBD1. Unmatched junction bases numbered 11, after V lost 2 bases and J lost 0 bases. The CDR3 contains 18 residues. Germline CDR1 is SGHRS and CDR2 is YFSETQ. The chain's CDR3 is CASSLPGQGSPMNTEAFF. For the CDR3, the DNA is TGCGCCAGCAGCTTACCAGGACAGGGGTCTCCTATGAACACTGAAGCTTTCTTT.

This rearrangement joins TRBV9 to TRBJ2-3; TRBD2 matches 11 bases. Per the germline V gene, CDR1 is SGDLS and CDR2 is YYNGEE. V was pared by 4 bases and J by 3 bases, with 1 base of the junction left unmatched. CDR3 length: 14 residues. The CDR3 DNA reads as TGTGCCAGCAGCACTAGCGGGAGTACAGATACGCAGTATTTT. Translation gives CASSTSGSTDTQYF. The whole variable domain, remainder taken from reference TRBV9 and TRBJ2-3, is DSGVTQTPKHLITATGQRVTLRCSPRSGDLSVYWYQQSLDQGLQFLIQYYNGEERAKGNILERFSAQQFPDLHSELNLSSLELGDSALYFCASSTSGSTDTQYFGPGTRLTVL.

CDR3 sequence (DNA): TGTGCCAGGAAAGGGTGTGCCACTGAAGCTTTCTTT. Translated, it gives CARKGCATEAFF. The V gene is TRBV6-4, the J gene TRBJ1-1; no reliable D call. Looked up from germline, CDR1 is MRHNA and CDR2 is SNTAGT. The CDR3 runs 12 residues. The ends were cut back, 9 bases at V and 4 bases at J, with 12 bases in the middle.

V usage is TRBV6-6 and J usage is TRBJ2-3; 7 bases fit TRBD1. V gave up 6 bases and J gave up 0 bases; unmatched junction bases: 6. Per the germline V gene, CDR1 is MNHNY and CDR2 is SVGAGI (reference sequence). This CDR3 has 15 amino acids. CDR3 in amino acids: CASRKGAGSTDTQYF. CDR3 nucleotides: TGTGCCAGCAGGAAGGGGGCTGGGAGCACAGATACGCAGTATTTT.

The sample holds one count of this clone. The rearrangement joins TRBV7-2 to TRBJ2-5; TRBD1 matches at 11 bases. Trimming at V came to 0 bases and at J to 7 bases, leaving 4 bases not matched to a gene. The CDR3 loop spans 15 amino acids. Germline V gene data show CDR1 as SGHTA and CDR2 as FQGNSA. The CDR3 DNA follows: TGTGCCAGCAGCTTAGCGGGACAGGGGGTTTTGACCCAGTACTTC. Protein sequence: CASSLAGQGVLTQYF.

V gene TRBV5-1 combines with J gene TRBJ2-3; a possible D gene is TRBD2 (5 bases). The germline V and J ends were trimmed by 0 bases and 6 bases, with 11 bases remaining between them. The length of the CDR3 is 14 residues. Germline V gene data show CDR1 as SGHRS and CDR2 as YFSETQ. CDR3 coding DNA: TGCGCCAGCAGCTTGGTTTCGGGGTTTGATACGCAGTATTTT. Amino acid sequence: CASSLVSGFDTQYF.

The chain has TRBV6-1 and TRBJ2-7; no firm D call. Trimming shortened V by 4 bases and J by 2 bases, and 12 bases separated the two germline ends. CDR1 MNHNS and CDR2 SASEGT come from the germline V gene. The length of the CDR3 is 14 residues. The chain's CDR3 is CASSVGLGPYEQYF. In nucleotides, the CDR3 is TGTGCCAGCAGTGTAGGGTTAGGTCCCTACGAGCAGTACTTC.

As DNA, the CDR3 is TGTGCTAGTGGTCGGGGACAAACGGGAAACACCATATATTTT. It encodes CASGRGQTGNTIYF. The chain is built from TRBV12-5 and TRBJ1-3; perhaps TRBD1 as D (6 bases). Germline CDR1 reads LGHNT; CDR2 reads FRNRAP. This CDR3 comprises 14 residues. V lost 5 bases and J 4 bases, leaving 12 bases between the germline ends.

The chain couples TRBV5-1 to TRBJ2-5, with D possibly being TRBD1 or TRBD2 (5 bases each). The CDR3 has 14 residues. The germline gives CDR1 SGHRS, CDR2 YFSETQ. V was shortened by 4 bases and J by 9 bases, with 19 bases between the two germline ends. The CDR3 sequence: CASSIPRDAVAQYF. CDR3 nucleotides: TGCGCCAGCAGCATTCCCCGGGACGCCGTGGCCCAGTACTTC. Supplemented by reference TRBV5-1 and TRBJ2-5, the full variable domain reads KAGVTQTPRYLIKTRGQQVTLSCSPISGHRSVSWYQQTPGQGLQFLFEYFSETQRNKGNFPGRFSGRQFSNSRSEMNVSTLELGDSALYLCASSIPRDAVAQYFGPGTRLLVL.

V gene TRBV18 combines with J gene TRBJ2-3; tentative D call: TRBD2 (6 bases). Germline V gene lookup returns CDR1 KGHSH and CDR2 LQKENI. There are 15 residues in the CDR3. Trimming shortened V by 0 bases and J by 1 base, and 8 bases separated the two germline ends. The CDR3 sequence: CASSPPLAGTDTQYF. CDR3 nucleotides: TGTGCCAGCTCACCACCGTTAGCGGGCACAGATACGCAGTATTTT.

CDR3 in amino acids: CASSIAASLTSTDTQYF. The CDR3, as DNA: TGTGCCAGTAGTATCGCGGCGTCCCTCACTAGCACAGATACGCAGTATTTT. The rearrangement links TRBV19 to TRBJ2-3; D is ambiguous. The V end lost 3 bases, the J end lost 0 bases, and 16 bases lay between the germline ends. Germline V CDR1 and CDR2: LNHDA, SQIVND (reference sequence). CDR3 length: 17 residues.

The chain has TRBV14 and TRBJ2-2; 11 positions match TRBD2. The germline CDR1 and CDR2 sequences are SGHDN and FVKESK. The CDR3 totals 17 residues. The ends lost 1 base at V and 5 bases at J; junction bases unmatched: 6. The CDR3 is CASSQGRLAGRTGELFF. The CDR3, as DNA: TGTGCCAGCAGCCAAGGAAGACTAGCGGGAAGGACCGGGGAGCTGTTTTTT. The whole variable domain, remainder taken from reference TRBV14 and TRBJ2-2, is EAGVTQFPSHSVIEKGQTVTLRCDPISGHDNLYWYRRVMGKEIKFLLHFVKESKQDESGMPNNRFLAERTGGTYSTLKVQPAELEDSGVYFCASSQGRLAGRTGELFFGEGSRLTVL.

V usage is TRBV7-2 and J usage is TRBJ1-2; D perhaps matches TRBD1 (6 bases). V was pared by 0 bases and J by 2 bases, with 13 bases between. The CDR3 consists of 16 residues. The germline V gene encodes CDR1 SGHTA and CDR2 FQGNSA. CDR3 sequence reads: CASSLAGGNSNYGYTF. As DNA, the CDR3 is TGTGCCAGCAGCTTAGCAGGGGGAAATTCCAACTATGGCTACACCTTC.

The J gene is TRBJ1-1, the V gene TRBV27; no clear D. This CDR3 is built from 15 residues. V lost 7 bases and J lost 1, with 16 bases in between. Germline values: CDR1 MNHEY, CDR2 SMNVEV (reference sequence). The CDR3 spells CASTSSPLANTEAFF. CDR3 sequence (DNA): TGTGCCAGCACCTCTTCCCCCCTCGCGAACACTGAAGCTTTCTTT.

This chain joins TRBV7-5 and TRBJ1-5. TRBV7-5 is an annotated pseudogene. This CDR3 is built from 15 residues. The CDR3 loop is CARSKAGRGCQPQHF. The CDR3, as DNA: TGTGCCAGAAGCAAAGCGGGCAGGGGTTGTCAGCCCCAGCATTTT.

The chain has TRBV19 and TRBJ2-1; 7 bases map to TRBD1. The V and J ends lost 4 bases and 9 bases, in that order; junction bases with no gene match: 12. This CDR3 is 15 amino acids long. From germline, CDR1 is LNHDA and CDR2 SQIVND (reference sequence). The CDR3 DNA reads TGTGCCAGTAGTAGTCCCGGGACAGCACAAGGTGAGCAGTTCTTC. This encodes CASSSPGTAQGEQFF.

The chain employs TRBV9 and TRBJ2-3; either TRBD1 or TRBD2 may supply D (5 bases each). V was pared by 3 bases and J by 2 bases, with 22 bases between. Germline V gene sequence: CDR1 SGDLS, CDR2 YYNGEE. The CDR3 runs to 18 residues. The CDR3 loop reads CASSAWKSRDDHTDTQYF. CDR3 sequence (DNA): TGTGCCAGCAGCGCCTGGAAAAGCCGGGACGACCACACAGATACGCAGTATTTT.

The rearrangement uses TRBV5-6 and TRBJ2-5, with D unresolved. Trimming stripped 0 bases from V and 7 bases from J, with 7 bases between. This CDR3 is 12 amino acids long. The germline V gene has CDR1 SGHDT and CDR2 YYEEEE. The CDR3 protein is CASSLAFGTQYF. The CDR3 DNA follows: TGTGCCAGCAGCTTGGCATTTGGGACCCAGTACTTC. The full variable domain, rest sourced from reference TRBV5-6 and TRBJ2-5, is DAGVTQSPTHLIKTRGQQVTLRCSPKSGHDTVSWYQQALGQGPQFIFQYYEEEERQRGNFPDRFSGHQFPNYSSELNVNALLLGDSALYLCASSLAFGTQYFGPGTRLLVL.